These T cell receptor beta chains were read from a single sample in a study of blood T cell repertoires in COVID-19. TCRdb's copy holds only in-frame clones and misses some; the assay was immunoSEQ multiplex PCR. This table holds 150,000 to 200,000 clones, around 80% found once. Input material: PBMCs or T cells enriched from blood (not recorded which). The receptors stem from a woman aged 55-69 years who had recovered from COVID-19. The CDR3 runs from the conserved cysteine through the conserved F or W. The D gene is left open where the match is weak. Where a row states a size, it is once, few, many or the class of an expanded clone; other rows omit it.

clone_size j_call d_call v_call cdr3_aa cdr3_nt
. TRBJ1-6 . TRBV30 CAWTGTYNSPLHF TGTGCCTGGACAGGGACCTATAATTCACCCCTCCACTTT
. TRBJ1-2 . TRBV28 CASSLGAGNYGYTF TGTGCCAGCAGTTTAGGGGCCGGCAACTATGGCTACACCTTC
. TRBJ2-3 . TRBV18 CASSPALGGTDTQYF TGTGCCAGCTCACCGGCCCTAGGAGGGACAGATACGCAGTATTTT
. TRBJ1-6 . TRBV11-3 CASSSTTKGISRVGSPLHF TGTGCCAGCAGCTCCACAACGAAGGGGATCTCACGCGTCGGTTCACCCCTCCACTTT
. TRBJ1-1 . TRBV29-1 CSGLRGGGTEAFF TGCAGCGGACTTAGGGGAGGAGGTACTGAAGCTTTCTTT
. TRBJ2-3 . TRBV4-1 CASSEGMTKRRTDTQYF TGCGCCAGCAGCGAAGGGATGACAAAAAGACGCACAGATACGCAGTATTTT
. TRBJ1-2 . TRBV19 CASSPRAGISYTF TGTGCCAGTAGTCCCCGAGCAGGAATAAGCTACACCTTC
. TRBJ2-7 . TRBV30 CAWSRPGVVGQYF TGTGCCTGGAGCCGCCCCGGGGTGGTGGGGCAGTACTTC
once TRBJ1-5 TRBD1 TRBV2 CASRVGTDFYQPQHF TGTGCCAGCAGAGTGGGGACAGATTTCTATCAGCCCCAGCATTTT
. TRBJ2-7 TRBD1 TRBV5-1 CASSLGSGQVYEQYF TGCGCCAGCAGCTTGGGATCGGGACAGGTCTACGAGCAGTACTTC
. TRBJ1-1 . TRBV28 CASSLRAGAPKAFF TGTGCCAGCAGTTTACGCGCGGGAGCGCCCAAAGCTTTCTTT
. TRBJ1-2 TRBD1 TRBV7-9 CASSWTGYGYTF TGTGCCAGCAGCTGGACAGGGTACGGCTACACCTTC
. TRBJ2-1 TRBD2 TRBV27 CASILRLAGNNEQFF TGTGCCAGCATCCTGCGGCTAGCGGGTAACAATGAGCAGTTCTTC
. TRBJ1-3 TRBD1 TRBV9 CASKQGASENTIYF TGTGCCAGCAAACAGGGGGCTTCGGAAAACACCATATATTTT
few TRBJ1-6 . TRBV16 CASSLEAGSPLHF TGTGCCAGCAGCCTGGAAGCGGGATCACCCCTCCACTTT
. TRBJ2-1 TRBD2 TRBV4-2 CASSQLRGSGGYNEQFF TGTGCCAGCAGCCAACTCCGGGGTAGCGGGGGGTACAATGAGCAGTTCTTC
. TRBJ1-2 TRBD1 TRBV19 CASSTTGGGGYTF TGTGCCAGTAGTACGACAGGGGGTGGTGGCTACACCTTC
. TRBJ1-3 TRBD1 TRBV5-1 CASSLATPGQGNTIYF TGCGCCAGCAGCTTGGCCACTCCGGGACAGGGAAACACCATATATTTT
. TRBJ2-1 TRBD2 TRBV28 CASSLAGREQFF TGTGCCAGCAGTTTAGCCGGGAGGGAGCAGTTCTTC
. TRBJ1-5 TRBD1 TRBV18 CASSPTTGSGQPQHF TGTGCCAGCTCACCCACGACAGGGAGCGGTCAGCCCCAGCATTTT
. TRBJ2-2 TRBD2 TRBV7-8 CASSWASGGPNTGELFF TGTGCCAGCAGCTGGGCTAGCGGGGGGCCGAACACCGGGGAGCTGTTTTTT
. TRBJ1-3 . TRBV21-1 CARRNREAGNTIYF TGTGCCAGGAGAAACAGGGAAGCTGGAAACACCATATATTTT
. TRBJ2-6 . TRBV19 CASSILTGGSRSGANVLTF TGTGCCAGTAGTATCCTAACCGGCGGTTCACGCTCTGGGGCCAACGTCCTGACTTTC
once TRBJ2-3 TRBD2 TRBV4-1 CASSQGGGTQYF TGCGCCAGCAGCCAAGGGGGGGGGACGCAGTATTTT
. TRBJ2-1 TRBD2 TRBV29-1 CSVEGREYVNEQFF TGCAGCGTTGAAGGGCGGGAGTACGTCAATGAGCAGTTCTTC
. TRBJ2-4 TRBD1 TRBV10-3 CAISAGTAKNIQYF TGTGCCATCAGTGCAGGGACAGCGAAAAACATTCAGTACTTC
once TRBJ2-3 TRBD1 TRBV6-1 CASSDYGQGAGDTQYF TGTGCCAGCAGTGACTATGGACAGGGGGCAGGGGATACGCAGTATTTT
. TRBJ2-7 TRBD1 TRBV7-9 CASSFPGTGLLRGLHEQYF TGTGCCAGCAGCTTTCCCGGGACAGGGCTCCTCAGGGGACTCCACGAGCAGTACTTC
. TRBJ2-3 TRBD2 TRBV10-3 CAISGLAGGGTDTQYF TGTGCCATCAGTGGACTAGCGGGGGGGGGTACAGATACGCAGTATTTT
once TRBJ1-5 TRBD1 TRBV30 CAWSPGQGFRNRNQPQHF TGTGCCTGGAGTCCGGGACAGGGATTCCGAAACCGCAATCAGCCCCAGCATTTT
once TRBJ1-2 TRBD1 TRBV4-2 CASRGQIMWGYTF TGTGCCAGCAGGGGACAGATTATGTGGGGCTACACCTTC
. TRBJ2-7 . TRBV20-1 CSASIFYEQYF TGCAGTGCTAGTATCTTCTACGAGCAGTACTTC
few TRBJ1-6 . TRBV10-1 CASSARFESPLHF TGCGCCAGCAGTGCACGGTTCGAATCACCCCTCCACTTT
. TRBJ1-1 TRBD1 TRBV5-6 CASSLGVGQGGLNTEAFF TGTGCCAGCAGCTTGGGTGTGGGACAGGGGGGATTGAACACTGAAGCTTTCTTT
. TRBJ1-6 . TRBV7-2 CASSLGGRPYNSPLHF TGTGCCAGCAGCTTGGGGGGACGGCCGTATAATTCACCCCTCCACTTT
. TRBJ1-3 . TRBV12-1 CASSFARMVWGNTIYF TGTGCCAGCAGCTTTGCGCGGATGGTTTGGGGAAACACCATATATTTT
. TRBJ1-2 TRBD1 TRBV6-4 CASKKGTGLNYGYTF TGTGCCAGCAAAAAAGGGACAGGGCTAAACTATGGCTACACCTTC
. TRBJ1-2 . TRBV5-1 CASSPWAAGQYGYTF TGCGCCAGCAGCCCCTGGGCCGCCGGCCAGTATGGCTACACCTTC
. TRBJ2-1 . TRBV5-1 CASSPDSGTVSHNEQFF TGCGCCAGCAGCCCCGATTCCGGGACTGTCTCCCACAATGAGCAGTTCTTC
. TRBJ2-5 . TRBV12-3/TRBV12-4 CASRVNTQETQYF TGTGCCAGCAGAGTAAACACCCAAGAGACCCAGTACTTC
. TRBJ1-2 . TRBV2 CASSEPRGGTLVGYTF TGTGCCAGCAGTGAACCTCGGGGGGGCACATTGGTTGGCTACACCTTC
. TRBJ1-2 TRBD1 TRBV5-6 CASSPGGSYGYTF TGTGCCAGCAGCCCAGGGGGGAGTTATGGCTACACCTTC
. TRBJ2-1 TRBD1 TRBV2 CANRQGINNEQFF TGTGCCAACCGACAGGGAATAAACAATGAGCAGTTCTTC
. TRBJ2-1 TRBD1 TRBV5-4 CASSSRGQGNEQFF TGTGCCAGCAGCTCCAGGGGACAGGGGAATGAGCAGTTCTTC
few TRBJ1-4 TRBD1 TRBV19 CASSTLGQGGEKLFF TGTGCCAGTAGTACACTGGGACAGGGGGGTGAAAAACTGTTTTTT
many TRBJ2-7 TRBD1 TRBV19 CATPGQGERGQYF TGTGCCACCCCCGGACAGGGGGAGCGGGGTCAGTACTTC
. TRBJ2-2 TRBD2 TRBV7-8 CASSPWGLAGGRTGELFF TGTGCCAGCAGCCCGTGGGGACTAGCGGGGGGACGGACCGGGGAGCTGTTTTTT
. TRBJ2-1 TRBD1 TRBV28 CASSQGQGDEQFF TGTGCCAGCAGCCAGGGGCAGGGGGATGAGCAGTTCTTC
. TRBJ1-1 TRBD1 TRBV7-8 CASSSSGQGVKNTEAFF TGTGCCAGCAGCTCGTCGGGACAGGGGGTTAAGAACACTGAAGCTTTCTTT